This T cell receptor (beta chain) was documented in a study of blood T cell repertoires in COVID-19. Whole-study context: PBMCs, B-cell-depleted T cells, or T cells provided the cDNA or gDNA that made up the material.

J gave up 12 bases and V 3 bases, and 10 bases lay outside the gene matches. The CDR3 has 13 residues. Study processing details: Amplification of reference gene primers was used by the study to estimate nucleated cell counts. The data were produced by immunoSEQ multiplex PCR, yet TCRdb's version contains in-frame clones alone and is incomplete. D and trimming were read from the DNA, whereas the V and J calls and clone size are those reported in that table. The sample has 120,000 to 150,000 clones, almost 90% seen once; the top ten hold 1.5% to 1.9%. A few counts support this clone. The chain joins TRBV12-3 or TRBV12-4 to TRBJ1-1, with 7 bases identical to TRBD1. The material sequenced was peripheral blood. This sequence originates from a woman aged 55-69 years with acute or convalescent COVID-19. This chain's CDR3 is CASSLEYDRVSFF. In nucleotides, the CDR3 is TGTGCCAGCAGTTTGGAGTATGACAGGGTGTCTTTCTTT.